Below are 12 T cell receptor beta chains sequenced from a single sample in a study of identical twins. A single record per CDR3 protein comes from TCRdb applying MiXCR to the 5' RACE reads. The table lists 200,000 to 300,000 distinct CDR3 sequences, more than 9% of them singletons. Material: memory T cells sorted from blood. The source is a man aged 50 or older in good health.

This clonotype was recorded at least ten times. The chain couples TRBV5-1 to TRBJ1-1; the D is unclear. Deletions cut 3 bases from V and 2 bases from J, with 11 bases between. This CDR3 comprises 14 residues. CDR1 SGHRS and CDR2 YFSETQ come from the germline V gene. The CDR3 region is CASSSLPGNTEAFF. CDR3 coding DNA: TGCGCCAGCAGCTCCCTTCCGGGAAACACTGAAGCTTTCTTT.

This clonotype came up a few times. The chain links TRBV4-3 to TRBJ2-2, with D hard to call. CDR3 size: 14 residues. With 4 bases removed from V and 3 bases from J, the gap between germline ends came to 9 bases. The germline V gene has CDR1 LGHNA and CDR2 YSLEER. CDR3 amino acids: CASSPDPHTGELFF. For the CDR3, the DNA is TGCGCCAGCAGCCCCGACCCACACACCGGGGAGCTGTTTTTT.

V gene TRBV7-2 combines with J gene TRBJ2-3, with 11 bases fitting TRBD2. The V gene end was trimmed by 6 bases and the J gene end by 4 bases; junction bases not matched to a gene: 6. The CDR3 covers 15 residues. Germline assignment: CDR1 SGHTA and CDR2 FQGNSA. CDR3 coding DNA: TGTGCCAGCAGTATTAGCGGGAGGGCCGCAGATACGCAGTATTTT. Encoded protein: CASSISGRAADTQYF.

There are a few counts of this clonotype. This chain joins TRBV3-1 and TRBJ1-3; no clear D gene. Germline CDR1 is LGHDT and CDR2 is YNNKEL (reference sequence). Deletions cut 3 bases from V and 2 bases from J, with 8 bases between. This CDR3 region has 14 residues. The DNA of the CDR3 is TGTGCCAGCAGCCAGAAGTACGCTGGAAACACCATATATTTT. Amino acids: CASSQKYAGNTIYF.

V gene TRBV28 combines with J gene TRBJ2-1, with 13 bases that match TRBD2. Germline CDR1 reads MDHEN; CDR2 reads SYDVKM. This CDR3 is built from 18 residues. After removal of 5 bases from V and 0 bases from J, the junction contained 7 bases not matched to a gene. The CDR3 reads CASSPGTSGIFSYNEQFF. The DNA of the CDR3 is TGTGCCAGCAGTCCTGGGACTAGCGGGATTTTCTCCTACAATGAGCAGTTCTTC.

This clonotype has a count of ten or more. The chain has TRBV12-3 or TRBV12-4 and TRBJ2-1; D may be TRBD2 (5 bases). The V and J ends lost 6 bases and 9 bases respectively, with 12 bases between them. The CDR3 runs 12 residues. The CDR3: CASRSEVFEQFF. Here the CDR3 DNA reads TGTGCCAGCAGGTCGGAGGTTTTTGAGCAGTTCTTC.

This clonotype was counted between two and nine times. The chain has TRBV12-3 or TRBV12-4 and TRBJ2-1; TRBD1 might be the D (5 bases). This CDR3 contains 13 residues. V lost 1 base and J 10 bases, leaving 11 bases between the germline ends. The CDR3 spells CASSLGSWGEQFF. CDR3 DNA sequence: TGTGCCAGCAGTTTAGGGTCATGGGGCGAGCAGTTCTTC.

The table lists this clonotype with many counts. The chain joins TRBV18 to TRBJ2-1; a possible D gene is TRBD2 (6 bases). Trimming shortened V by 3 bases and J by 4 bases, and 10 bases separated the two germline ends. Germline CDR1 reads KGHSH; CDR2 reads LQKENI. CDR3 length equals 14 residues. The CDR3 protein is CASSPRGLYNEQFF. The CDR3 DNA reads as TGTGCCAGCTCACCGAGGGGACTTTACAATGAGCAGTTCTTC. Combining the CDR3 with reference TRBV18 and TRBJ2-1 gives the whole variable domain NAGVMQNPRHLVRRRGQEARLRCSPMKGHSHVYWYRQLPEEGLKFMVYLQKENIIDESGMPKERFSAEFPKEGPSILRIQQVVRGDSAAYFCASSPRGLYNEQFFGPGTRLTVL.

This clonotype showed up just a few times. The chain links TRBV3-1 to TRBJ2-2, with D maybe TRBD2 (7 bases). Per germline, CDR1 LGHDT and CDR2 YNNKEL (reference sequence). The CDR3 extends over 15 amino acids. Trimming shortened V by 3 bases and J by 6 bases, and 14 bases separated the two germline ends. The CDR3 nucleotides read TGTGCCAGCAGCCAGGGGGGGCTATTCGCCGGGGAGCTGTTTTTT. It specifies CASSQGGLFAGELFF.

The chain uses TRBV30 and TRBJ2-7, with D tentatively TRBD1 or TRBD2 (5 bases each). V was trimmed by 0 bases and J by 4 bases, leaving 16 bases between them. This CDR3 has 15 amino acids. Germline V lookup: CDR1 GTSNPN, CDR2 SVGIG (reference sequence). The CDR3 reads CAWSVAAGSTYEQYF. CDR3 sequence (DNA): TGTGCCTGGAGTGTTGCCGCAGGGAGCACGTACGAGCAGTACTTC.

This chain links TRBV7-2 with TRBJ1-5; D is uncertain. Germline CDR1 is SGHTA and CDR2 is FQGNSA. V lost 1 base, J lost 0 bases, and 10 bases lay in between. The CDR3 has 16 residues. Here the CDR3 DNA reads TGTGCCAGCAGCTTAGGGGGTGGGTATAGCAATCAGCCCCAGCATTTT. Its protein is CASSLGGGYSNQPQHF.

This chain connects TRBV7-2 to TRBJ1-3; D might be TRBD1 (5 bases). V was pared by 3 bases and J by 1 base, with 13 bases between. CDR1 and CDR2 from the germline V gene are SGHTA and FQGNSA. The length of the CDR3 is 16 residues. The CDR3 spells CASSFRVAGSGNTIYF. The CDR3 nucleotides read TGTGCCAGCAGCTTCAGGGTGGCGGGGTCTGGAAACACCATATATTTT.